What follows describes a single TCR beta chain. Its antigen is unidentified. This specimen belongs to a study of spatial heterogeneity in lung cancer. Background on the study: Strong correlation linked TCR transcript counts in tumor regions to a T cell module score derived from matched bulk RNA-seq.

Regarding the study as a whole: It was found that expanded intratumoral alpha and beta TCR counts tracked tumor mutation counts.

V was clipped by 0 bases and J by 7 bases, with 13 bases between them. The CDR3 sequence is 15 residues long. The germline CDR1 and CDR2 sequences are LNHNV and YYDKDF (reference sequence). Specified time point: sample taken at primary tumor resection. The donor group consisted of roughly 70 patients who had untreated, early-stage non-small cell lung cancer. TCRdb independently ran MiXCR on the 5' RACE reads; one entry per CDR3 protein. The table lists 16,000 or so distinct CDR3 sequences, about 6.5% of them singletons, with around 20% in the top ten. This chain joins TRBV15 and TRBJ2-1; D may be TRBD2 (5 bases). This receptor was identified in a female donor with early-stage non-small cell lung cancer. Specimen: lung tumor tissue, collected at surgery. In DNA form, the CDR3 reads TGTGCCACCAGCAGAGATAGGAGAGGGCAGAATGAGCAGTTCTTC. As protein: CATSRDRRGQNEQFF.